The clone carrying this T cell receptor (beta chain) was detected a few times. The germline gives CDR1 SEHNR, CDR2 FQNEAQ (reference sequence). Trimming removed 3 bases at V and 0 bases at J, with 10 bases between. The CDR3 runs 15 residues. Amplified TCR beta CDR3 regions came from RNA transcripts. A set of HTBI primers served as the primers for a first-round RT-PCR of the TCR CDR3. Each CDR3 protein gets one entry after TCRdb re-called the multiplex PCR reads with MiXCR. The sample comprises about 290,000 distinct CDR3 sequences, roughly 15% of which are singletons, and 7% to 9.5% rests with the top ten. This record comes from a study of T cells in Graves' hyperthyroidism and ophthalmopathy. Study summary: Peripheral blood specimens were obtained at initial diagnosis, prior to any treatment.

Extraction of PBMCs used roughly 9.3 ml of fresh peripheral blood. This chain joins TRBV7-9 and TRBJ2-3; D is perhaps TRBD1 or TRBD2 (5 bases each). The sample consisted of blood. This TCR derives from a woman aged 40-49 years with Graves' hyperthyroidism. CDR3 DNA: TGTGCCAGCAGCTTTGGGACGTATAGCACAGATACGCAGTATTTT. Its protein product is CASSFGTYSTDTQYF.